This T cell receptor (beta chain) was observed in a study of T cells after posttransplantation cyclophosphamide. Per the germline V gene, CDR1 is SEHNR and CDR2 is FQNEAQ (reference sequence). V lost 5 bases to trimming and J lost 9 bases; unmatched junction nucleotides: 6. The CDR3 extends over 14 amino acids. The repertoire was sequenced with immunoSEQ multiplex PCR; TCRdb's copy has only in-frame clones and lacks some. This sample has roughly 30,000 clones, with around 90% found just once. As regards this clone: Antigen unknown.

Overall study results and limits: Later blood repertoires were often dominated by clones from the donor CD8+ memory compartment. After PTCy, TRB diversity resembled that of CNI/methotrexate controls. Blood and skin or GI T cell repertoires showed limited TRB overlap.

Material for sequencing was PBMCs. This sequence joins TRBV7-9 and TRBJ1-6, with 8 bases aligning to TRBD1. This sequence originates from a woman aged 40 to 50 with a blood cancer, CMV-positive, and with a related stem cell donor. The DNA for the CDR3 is TGTGCCAGCAGCGATGACAGGGGTGCTTCACCCCTCCACTTT. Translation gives CASSDDRGASPLHF.